In this sample, the clone carrying this TCR beta chain turned up once. The antigen is not known. This record belongs to a study of T cell responses to AZD1222 COVID-19 vaccine. Study outcomes and limitations: Clonal diversity was possibly underestimated, and white British individuals and females predominated among donors.

Sequencing was performed with immunoSEQ multiplex PCR; in TCRdb, only in-frame clones are kept and a portion is missing. Counted here are tens of thousands of clones, about 90% occurring once; the ten biggest clones make up roughly 1.2%. Trimming cost V 5 bases and J 4 bases, with 8 bases left between them. The CDR3 contains 13 residues. From germline, CDR1 is LNHDA and CDR2 SQIVND (reference sequence). The starting material was peripheral blood, obtained 28 days after the second AZD1222 dose. The rearrangement joins TRBV19 to TRBJ1-4; tentative D call: TRBD1 (6 bases). The source is an adult who received the AZD1222 COVID-19 vaccine. The CDR3 protein is CASSAGDNEKLFF. CDR3 in DNA: TGTGCCAGTAGTGCAGGGGATAATGAAAAACTGTTTTTT.